Following are 4 T cell receptor beta chains from one sample sequenced in a study of graft-versus-host responses after intestinal transplantation (dated by TCRdb to the early 2020s). Library method: the immunoSEQ multiplex PCR assay. TCRdb obtained this table from immuneACCESS and retained in-frame rearrangements with V and J assigned. These tables miss some clones; where compared with another copy, unresolved V genes account for less than half of the shortfall, and the remainder is unexplained. The sample data list over 45,000 clones, and about 93% of these were observed just once. The ten top clones hold 5% to 7% of the sample. This material consisted of PBMCs, taken 750 to 850 days after a first intestinal transplant, on the day of a second. The source is a human patient who received an intestinal transplant, so some T cells may come from the graft donor.

This clone came up once. The chain couples TRBV27 to TRBJ1-1; 9 nucleotides match TRBD1. Trimming removed 3 bases from V and 11 bases from J; junction bases left unmatched: 4. This CDR3 has 12 amino acids. Germline loops: CDR1 MNHEY, CDR2 SMNVEV (reference sequence). CDR3 sequence: CASSFPGQGAFF. The CDR3 DNA follows: TGTGCCAGCAGTTTCCCCGGACAGGGGGCTTTCTTT.

The chain is built from TRBV19 and TRBJ2-1; perhaps TRBD1 as D (6 bases). Germline loops: CDR1 LNHDA, CDR2 SQIVND (reference sequence). This CDR3 spans 15 amino acids. The ends were cut back, 4 bases at V and 2 bases at J, with 12 bases in the middle. The CDR3 here is CASSTGQPPYNEQFF. Written as DNA, the CDR3 is TGTGCCAGTAGTACCGGACAGCCCCCCTACAATGAGCAGTTCTTC.

In its sample, this clone was seen a few times. V and J are TRBV7-9 and TRBJ2-7; 7 bases line up with TRBD1. CDR1 and CDR2 (germline): SEHNR, FQNEAQ (reference sequence). The ends lost 5 bases at V and 0 bases at J; junction bases unmatched: 10. This CDR3 is 16 amino acids long. CDR3 nucleotides: TGTGCCAGCAGCGCGGACAGGCCCACTAGCTCCTACGAGCAGTACTTC. As protein: CASSADRPTSSYEQYF. Filled out from reference TRBV7-9 and TRBJ2-7, the complete variable domain reads DTGVSQNPRHKITKRGQNVTFRCDPISEHNRLYWYRQTLGQGPEFLTYFQNEAQLEKSRLLSDRFSAERPKGSFSTLEIQRTEQGDSAMYLCASSADRPTSSYEQYFGPGTRLTVT.

This clone was detected a few times. V gene TRBV5-1 combines with J gene TRBJ1-1, with D tentatively TRBD1 (6 bases). The ends were cut back, 1 base at V and 1 base at J, with 11 bases in the middle. The CDR3 has 15 amino acids. CDR1 is SGHRS and CDR2 is YFSETQ in the germline V gene. The CDR3 DNA follows: TGCGCCAGCAGCTTGAGGGGGGGCCCGAACACTGAAGCTTTCTTT. It codes for CASSLRGGPNTEAFF.